This TCR beta chain emerged from a study of cytomegalovirus exposure and HLA in healthy donors. Background on the study: In an early release, HLA-typed donors contributed tens of millions of unique TCR sequences.

The PCR employed 60 Vbeta primers together with 13 Jbeta primers. The table came from immunoSEQ multiplex PCR; TCRdb's copy has only in-frame clones and leaves some out. The table lists tens of thousands of clones, around 68% of them singletons. The trim removed 5 bases at V and 9 bases at J, leaving 12 bases unmatched. This CDR3 region has 13 residues. Per the germline V gene, CDR1 is GTSNPN and CDR2 is SVGIG (reference sequence). V usage is TRBV30 and J usage is TRBJ2-7; 8 bases are shared with TRBD1. The TCR sequence derives from a woman aged 40 to 55 in good health and CMV-seropositive. Material for sequencing was PBMCs. Here the CDR3 DNA reads TGTGCCTGGGTGGTTGCAGGGGGCATCGGGCAGTACTTC. It specifies CAWVVAGGIGQYF.